This T cell receptor beta chain was retrieved from a study of cytomegalovirus exposure and HLA in healthy donors. Overall study: Earlier results showed roughly 120 million unique TCR beta sequences derived from roughly 180 million T cells.

The V gene's germline CDR1 is MNHNS and CDR2 SASEGT. CDR3 length: 13 amino acids. V lost 7 bases, J lost 2 bases, and 12 bases lay in between. Overall study findings and caveats: Exclusion as indistinguishable affected some V segments, including TRBV6-2 and TRBV6-3.

Primers included in the PCR were 60 Vbeta and 13 Jbeta primers. The repertoire was sequenced with immunoSEQ multiplex PCR; TCRdb's copy has only in-frame clones and lacks some. This sample yields about 190,000 clones, of which roughly 80% are seen a single time; about 5.6% belongs to the top ten. With respect to this clone: Its cognate antigen is unknown.

This clonotype was sampled from a woman in her thirties in good health and CMV-seropositive. J is TRBJ2-7 and V is TRBV6-1; perhaps TRBD2 as D (5 bases). Sequenced input: PBMCs. The CDR3 DNA follows: TGTGCCAGCACAGAGGGAACTGCCTACGAGCAGTACTTC. Protein product: CASTEGTAYEQYF.